This entry concerns a single T cell receptor beta chain. What it binds is unknown. The data were obtained in a study of graft-versus-host responses after intestinal transplantation. Across the study: Multivisceral, liver-intestinal, or isolated intestinal transplants were performed in recipients. All of the recipients had induction that used anti-thymocyte globulin, then tacrolimus and steroids for around three years.

Trimming took 1 base from V and 0 from J, leaving 16 bases between them. Germline V CDR1 and CDR2: SGHTA, FQGNSA. The CDR3 consists of 19 residues. Generated by immunoSEQ multiplex PCR, the TCRdb table keeps only in-frame clones and is missing some. Seen here are almost 70,000 clones, about nine tenths observed once, and the top ten hold roughly 6.7%. Regarding the study as a whole: Marrow from the recipient contained GvH clones, some of which had appeared first in ileum or blood. Clonal ratios of graft-versus-host to host-versus-graft in allografts were high for patients exhibiting graft-donor T cell macrochimerism.

This chain uses TRBV7-2 with TRBJ1-6; possibly TRBD1 for D (6 bases). The specimen was bone marrow, collected 734 days after intestinal transplantation. This sequence originates from a human patient who received an intestinal transplant, so some T cells may come from the graft donor. The CDR3 is CASSLGGTLSYSYNSPLHF. The DNA of the CDR3 is TGTGCCAGCAGCTTAGGCGGGACACTATCCTACTCCTATAATTCACCCCTCCACTTT.